One TCR beta chain is described in this entry. This sample is drawn from a study of shared T cell receptors in the human thymus. Germline V lookup: CDR1 MNHNY, CDR2 SVGAGI (reference sequence). CDR3 length: 16 residues. The V and J ends lost 7 bases and 1 base respectively, with 14 bases between them. Here immunoSEQ multiplex PCR was the method, and the copy in TCRdb shows in-frame clones only, minus some. The sample shows more than 550,000 clones, about 89% of them seen only once. The same sample was also studied in work on human thymus T cells. Per that study: Donors consisted of healthy Finnish infants (having corrective surgery for congenital heart defects). Corrective heart surgery yielded the resections from which the thymus tissue came. Seemingly biased V and J gene usage marked thymic and blood repertoires. Thymic repertoires overlap heavily among unrelated individuals, related research has reported.

The sample taken for sequencing was thymocytes. This chain links TRBV6-6 with TRBJ2-6, with a weak D call TRBD1 (6 bases). This TCR derives from a boy under two years old with a congenital heart defect. The CDR3, as DNA: TGTGCCAGCACCTACTCCAGGGGATCTGGGGCCAACGTCCTGACTTTC. It codes for CASTYSRGSGANVLTF.